Listed below are T cell receptor beta chains from one sample, sequenced in a study of T-cell reconstitution after alpha-beta-depleted transplantation in children. TCRdb re-derived calls from the PCR reads in MiXCR, one entry per CDR3 protein. The data show 700,000 to 950,000 distinct CDR3 sequences, 15% to 20% seen once. The sequences come from PBMCs, mostly from graft donor cells, collected 360 days after TCRalphabeta/CD19-depleted stem cell transplant. These receptors were obtained from a male patient younger than 18 who had a stem cell transplant for acute lymphoblastic leukemia, so the T cells may come from the graft donor. The CDR3 runs from the conserved cysteine through the conserved F or W.

CDR3: CASSLGTTPSVLTF; length: 14; V: TRBV7-9
CDR3: CATSDFHRSYGYTF; length: 14; V: TRBV24-1
CDR3: CASSPSGGLLEPQHF; length: 15; V: TRBV12-3/TRBV12-4
CDR3: CSVGARLVQETQYF; length: 14; V: TRBV29-1
CDR3: CSAEGKDTKGYTF; length: 13; V: TRBV29-1
CDR3: CSASPPNYYEQYF; length: 13; V: TRBV20-1
CDR3: CASSIPGTGGSEAFF; length: 15; V: TRBV12-3/TRBV12-4
CDR3: CASSQRGLAGGKTGELFF; length: 18; V: TRBV4-1
CDR3: CASSLESLVGIQYF; length: 14; V: TRBV7-9
CDR3: CASSVTGGLGEQFF; length: 14; V: TRBV5-4
CDR3: CASSGLGDQPQHF; length: 13; V: TRBV11-2
CDR3: CASSPLLGVTDTQYF; length: 15; V: TRBV12-3/TRBV12-4
CDR3: CASSRDRDGYSYEQYF; length: 16; V: TRBV5-1
CDR3: CASSYSWALRGSGNTIYF; length: 18; V: TRBV12-3/TRBV12-4
CDR3: CASTRTGAAGSNTIYF; length: 16; V: TRBV12-3/TRBV12-4
CDR3: CATSRGGSAQETQYF; length: 15; V: TRBV15
CDR3: CASSLISGLAGNTQYF; length: 16; V: TRBV5-1
CDR3: CASKWGPTGDTQYF; length: 14; V: TRBV2
CDR3: CASSLFPTSGSKDEQFF; length: 17; V: TRBV27
CDR3: CASSLTAGEETQYF; length: 14; V: TRBV12-3/TRBV12-4
CDR3: CASSLPAGGHYEQYF; length: 15; V: TRBV5-1
CDR3: CASSLRSLAGVQYF; length: 14; V: TRBV5-1